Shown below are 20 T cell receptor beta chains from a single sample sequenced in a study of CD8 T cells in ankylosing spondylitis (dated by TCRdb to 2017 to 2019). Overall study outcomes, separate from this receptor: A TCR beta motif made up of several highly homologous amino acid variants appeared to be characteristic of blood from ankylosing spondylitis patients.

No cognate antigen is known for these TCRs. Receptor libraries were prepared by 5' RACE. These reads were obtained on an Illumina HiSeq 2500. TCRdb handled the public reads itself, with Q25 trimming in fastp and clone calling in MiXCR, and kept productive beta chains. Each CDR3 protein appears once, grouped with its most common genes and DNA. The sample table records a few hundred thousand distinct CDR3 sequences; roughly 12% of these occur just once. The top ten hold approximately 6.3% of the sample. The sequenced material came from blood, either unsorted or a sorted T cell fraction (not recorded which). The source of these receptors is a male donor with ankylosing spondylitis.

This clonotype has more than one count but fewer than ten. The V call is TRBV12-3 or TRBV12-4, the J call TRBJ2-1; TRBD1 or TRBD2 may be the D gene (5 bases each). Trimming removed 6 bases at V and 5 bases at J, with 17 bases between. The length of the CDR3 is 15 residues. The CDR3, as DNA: TGTGCCAGCAGATGGGACCATGCTGGCGACAATGAGCAGTTCTTC. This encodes CASRWDHAGDNEQFF.

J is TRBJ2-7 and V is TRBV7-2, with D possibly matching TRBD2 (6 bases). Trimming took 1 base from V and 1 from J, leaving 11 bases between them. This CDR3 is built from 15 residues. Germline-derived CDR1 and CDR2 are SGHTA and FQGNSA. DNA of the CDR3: TGTGCCAGCAGCTTAGATCTAGCGCAGTCCTACGAGCAGTACTTC. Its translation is CASSLDLAQSYEQYF.

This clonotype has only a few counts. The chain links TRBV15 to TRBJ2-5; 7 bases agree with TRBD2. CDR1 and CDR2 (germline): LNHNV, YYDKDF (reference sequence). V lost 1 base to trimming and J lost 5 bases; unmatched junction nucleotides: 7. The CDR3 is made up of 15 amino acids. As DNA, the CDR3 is TGTGCCACCAGCAGAGGGGGAGGGAGGGATGAGACCCAGTACTTC. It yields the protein CATSRGGGRDETQYF.

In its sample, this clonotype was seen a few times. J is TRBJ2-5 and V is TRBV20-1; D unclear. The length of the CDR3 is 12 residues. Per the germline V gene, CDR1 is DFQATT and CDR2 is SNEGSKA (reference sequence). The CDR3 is CKALVSPETQYF. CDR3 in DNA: TGCAAGGCCCTGGTGTCCCCAGAGACCCAGTACTTC.

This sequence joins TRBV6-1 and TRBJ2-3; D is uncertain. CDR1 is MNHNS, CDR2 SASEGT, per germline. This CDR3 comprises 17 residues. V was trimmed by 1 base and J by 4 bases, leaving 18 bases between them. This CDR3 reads CASSEEGNLPRADTQYF. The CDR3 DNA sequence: TGTGCCAGCAGTGAAGAAGGGAACTTACCTCGGGCAGATACGCAGTATTTT.

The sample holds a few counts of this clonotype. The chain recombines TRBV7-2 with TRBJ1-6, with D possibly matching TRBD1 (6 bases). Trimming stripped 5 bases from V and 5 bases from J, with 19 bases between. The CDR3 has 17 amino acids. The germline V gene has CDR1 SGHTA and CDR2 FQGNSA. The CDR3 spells CASSRSPRQANNSPLHF. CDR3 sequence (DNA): TGTGCCAGCAGCCGGAGTCCGAGACAGGCTAATAATTCACCCCTCCACTTT.

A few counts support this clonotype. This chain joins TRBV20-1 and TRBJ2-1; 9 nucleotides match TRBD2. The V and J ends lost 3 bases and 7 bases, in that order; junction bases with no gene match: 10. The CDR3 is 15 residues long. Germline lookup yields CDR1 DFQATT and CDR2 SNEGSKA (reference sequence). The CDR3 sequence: CSASDPGLARNEQFF. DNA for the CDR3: TGCAGTGCTAGTGACCCGGGACTAGCTCGAAATGAGCAGTTCTTC.

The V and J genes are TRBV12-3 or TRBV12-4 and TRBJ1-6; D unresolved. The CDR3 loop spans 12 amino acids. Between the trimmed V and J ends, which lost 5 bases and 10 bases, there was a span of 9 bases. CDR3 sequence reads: CASSPIRSPLHF. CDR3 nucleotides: TGTGCCAGCAGTCCCATAAGGTCACCCCTCCACTTT.

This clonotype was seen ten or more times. The CDR3 loop reads CASSGTASYEQYV. CDR3 bases: TGTGCCAGCAGCGGGACAGCCTCCTACGAGCAGTACGTC. The V and J genes are TRBV2 and TRBJ2-7, with 7 bases matching TRBD1. Per germline, CDR1 SNHLY and CDR2 FYNNEI. Unmatched junction bases numbered 2, after V lost 6 bases and J lost 0 bases. The CDR3 is 13 residues long.

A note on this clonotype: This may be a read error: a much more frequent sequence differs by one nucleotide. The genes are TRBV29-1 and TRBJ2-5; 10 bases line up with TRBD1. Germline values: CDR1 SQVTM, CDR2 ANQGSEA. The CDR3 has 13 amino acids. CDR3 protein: CRVGTGVEETQYF. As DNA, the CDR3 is TGCAGGGTTGGGACAGGGGTGGAAGAGACCCAGTACTTC. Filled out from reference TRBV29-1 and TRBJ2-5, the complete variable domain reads SAVISQKPSRDICQRGTSLTIQCQVDSQVTMMFWYRQQPGQSLTLIATANQGSEATYESGFVIDKFPISRPNLTFSTLTVSNMSPEDSSIYLCRVGTGVEETQYFGPGTRLLVL.

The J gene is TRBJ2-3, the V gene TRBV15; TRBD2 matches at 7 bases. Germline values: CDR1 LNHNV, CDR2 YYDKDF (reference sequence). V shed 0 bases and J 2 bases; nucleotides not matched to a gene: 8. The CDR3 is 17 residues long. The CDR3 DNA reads TGTGCCACCAGCAGAGAACGGTCTAGCGGTCCCACAGATACGCAGTATTTT. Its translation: CATSRERSSGPTDTQYF.

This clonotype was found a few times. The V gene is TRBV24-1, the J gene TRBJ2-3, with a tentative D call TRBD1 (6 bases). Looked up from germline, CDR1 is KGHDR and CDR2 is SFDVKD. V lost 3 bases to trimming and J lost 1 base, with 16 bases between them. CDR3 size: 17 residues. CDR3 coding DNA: TGTGCCACCAGTGATCCCCCTGGCAGGGGAGGCACAGATACGCAGTATTTT. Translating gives CATSDPPGRGGTDTQYF.

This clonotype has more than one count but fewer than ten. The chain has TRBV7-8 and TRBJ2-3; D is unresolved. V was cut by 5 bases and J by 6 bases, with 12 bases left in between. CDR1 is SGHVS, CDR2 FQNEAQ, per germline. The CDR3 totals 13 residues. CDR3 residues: CASSLARLDTQYF. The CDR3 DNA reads TGTGCCAGCAGCCTGGCCCGGCTCGATACGCAGTATTTT. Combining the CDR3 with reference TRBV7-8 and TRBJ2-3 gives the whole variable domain GAGVSQSPRYKVAKRGQDVALRCDPISGHVSLFWYQQALGQGPEFLTYFQNEAQLDKSGLPSDRFFAERPEGSVSTLKIQRTQQEDSAVYLCASSLARLDTQYFGPGTRLTVL.

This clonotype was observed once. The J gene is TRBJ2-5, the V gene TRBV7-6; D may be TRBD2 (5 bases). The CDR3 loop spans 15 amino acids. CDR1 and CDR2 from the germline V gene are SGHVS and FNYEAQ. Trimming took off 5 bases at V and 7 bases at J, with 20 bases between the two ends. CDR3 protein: CASSGRTPLEGTQYF. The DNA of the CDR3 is TGTGCCAGCAGCGGCCGAACTCCTCTCGAGGGGACCCAGTACTTC. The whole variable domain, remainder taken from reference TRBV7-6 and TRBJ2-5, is GAGVSQSPRYKVTKRGQDVALRCDPISGHVSLYWYRQALGQGPEFLTYFNYEAQQDKSGLPNDRFSAERPEGSISTLTIQRTEQRDSAMYRCASSGRTPLEGTQYFGPGTRLLVL.

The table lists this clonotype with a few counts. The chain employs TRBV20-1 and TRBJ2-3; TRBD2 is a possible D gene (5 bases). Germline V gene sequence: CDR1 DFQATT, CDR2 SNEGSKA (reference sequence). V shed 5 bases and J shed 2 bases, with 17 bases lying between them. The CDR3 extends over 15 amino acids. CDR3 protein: CSASGDAGNTDTQYF. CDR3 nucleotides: TGCAGTGCTTCAGGAGATGCGGGTAACACAGATACGCAGTATTTT.

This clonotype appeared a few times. CDR3 sequence reads: CASTPDRGPETQYF. The CDR3 DNA reads as TGTGCCAGCACCCCGGACAGGGGGCCAGAGACCCAGTACTTC. The chain carries TRBV2 and TRBJ2-5; 11 positions agree with TRBD1. V lost 7 bases to trimming and J lost 4 bases; unmatched junction nucleotides: 5. Germline V gene lookup returns CDR1 SNHLY and CDR2 FYNNEI. The CDR3 is made up of 14 amino acids.

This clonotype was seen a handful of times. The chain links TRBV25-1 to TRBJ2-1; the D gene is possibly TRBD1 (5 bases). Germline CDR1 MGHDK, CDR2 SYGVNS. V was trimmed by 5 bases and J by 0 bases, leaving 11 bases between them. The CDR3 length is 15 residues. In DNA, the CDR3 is TGTGCCAGCAGTAGGCGGCAGGGCTCCTACAATGAGCAGTTCTTC. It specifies CASSRRQGSYNEQFF. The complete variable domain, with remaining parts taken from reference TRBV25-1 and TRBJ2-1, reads EADIYQTPRYLVIGTGKKITLECSQTMGHDKMYWYQQDPGMELHLIHYSYGVNSTEKGDLSSESTVSRIRTEHFPLTLESARPSHTSQYLCASSRRQGSYNEQFFGPGTRLTVL.

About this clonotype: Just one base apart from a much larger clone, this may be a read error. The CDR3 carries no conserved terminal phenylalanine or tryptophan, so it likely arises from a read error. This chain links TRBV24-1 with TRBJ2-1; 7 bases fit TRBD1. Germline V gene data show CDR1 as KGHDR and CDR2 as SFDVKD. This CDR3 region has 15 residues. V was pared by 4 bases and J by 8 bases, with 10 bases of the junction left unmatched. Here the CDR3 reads CATSEFRQGSDEQFS. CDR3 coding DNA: TGTGCCACCAGTGAATTTAGACAGGGTAGTGATGAGCAGTTCTCC.

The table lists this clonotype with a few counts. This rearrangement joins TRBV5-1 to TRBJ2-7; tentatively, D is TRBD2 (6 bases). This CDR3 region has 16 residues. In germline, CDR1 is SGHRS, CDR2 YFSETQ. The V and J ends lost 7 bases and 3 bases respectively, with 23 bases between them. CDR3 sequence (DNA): TGCGCCAGCTCCCGAAGGACTAATCGACAACACTACGAGCAGTACTTC. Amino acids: CASSRRTNRQHYEQYF.

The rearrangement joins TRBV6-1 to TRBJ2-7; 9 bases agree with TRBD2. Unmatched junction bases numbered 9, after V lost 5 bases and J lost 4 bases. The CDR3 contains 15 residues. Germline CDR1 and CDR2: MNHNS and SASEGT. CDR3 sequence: CASSPSGNLLYEQYV. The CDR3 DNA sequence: TGTGCCAGCAGTCCTAGCGGGAACCTCTTGTACGAGCAGTACGTC.